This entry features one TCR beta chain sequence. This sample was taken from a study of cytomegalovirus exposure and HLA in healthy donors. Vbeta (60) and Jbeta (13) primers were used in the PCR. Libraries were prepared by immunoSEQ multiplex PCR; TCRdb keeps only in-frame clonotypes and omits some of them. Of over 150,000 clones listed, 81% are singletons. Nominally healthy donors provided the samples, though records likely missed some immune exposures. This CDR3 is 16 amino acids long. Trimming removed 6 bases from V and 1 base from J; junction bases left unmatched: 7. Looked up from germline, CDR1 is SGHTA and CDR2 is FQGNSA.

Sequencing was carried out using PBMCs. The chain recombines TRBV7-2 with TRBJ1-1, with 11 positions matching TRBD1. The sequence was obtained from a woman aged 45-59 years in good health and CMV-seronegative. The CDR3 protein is CASSLRDRGKNTEAFF. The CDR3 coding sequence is TGTGCCAGCAGTCTCCGGGACAGGGGGAAGAACACTGAAGCTTTCTTT.